Only a few counts were recorded for the clone carrying this T cell receptor beta chain. Its antigen is currently unknown. Sequencing used immunoSEQ multiplex PCR; TCRdb keeps in-frame clones, though not all of them. The data show fewer than 250,000 clones, just under 90% seen once. The sample is drawn from a study of cytomegalovirus exposure and HLA in healthy donors. The CDR3 is 12 amino acids. Trimming pared 4 bases from V and 5 bases from J, leaving 9 bases between. The germline CDR1 and CDR2 sequences are SGHDT and YYEEEE. Findings and caveats of the study: There were around 160 TCR beta chains listed as cytomegalovirus-associated.

The chain carries TRBV5-6 and TRBJ1-2; possible D gene TRBD1, 6 bases. The sequencing sample was made of PBMCs. The clonotype originates from a man younger than 35 in good health and CMV-seronegative. The CDR3 is CASSRTEYGYTF. CDR3 DNA: TGTGCCAGCAGCCGGACAGAGTATGGCTACACCTTC.